Shown below are 30 T cell receptor beta chains from a single sample sequenced in a study of beta chain features in type 1 diabetes. The entirety of the isolated RNA underwent reverse transcription, so expressed TCRB transcripts were sequenced. Profiling relied on immunoSEQ multiplex PCR, and the TCRdb table lists in-frame clones only, not all of them. Of roughly 730,000 clones in the sample, 13% were seen once. The study's findings and limits: In every one of the four CD4+ subsets, TCRB CDR3s were moderately but significantly shorter in Type 1 diabetes patients.

These TCRs' antigens remain unknown. What was sequenced was naive CD4+ T cells from blood. The receptors were gathered from a man aged 18 to 30 with type 1 diabetes.

This clone was recorded a few times. The rearrangement links TRBV28 to TRBJ2-5; 8 nucleotides align to TRBD1. This CDR3 comprises 14 residues. Germline trimming cut 5 bases from V and 5 bases from J; bases unmatched to any gene: 7. Germline V gene data show CDR1 as MDHEN and CDR2 as SYDVKM. The CDR3 loop reads CASSPDRGPETQYF. CDR3 coding DNA: TGTGCCAGCAGTCCCGACAGGGGCCCGGAGACCCAGTACTTC.

In this sample, this clone turned up a few times. The chain carries TRBV12-5 and TRBJ2-1; D gene ambiguous. Trimming removed 1 base at V and 6 bases at J, with 7 bases between. The CDR3 is 13 residues long. The germline CDR1 and CDR2 sequences are LGHNT and FRNRAP. The CDR3 DNA is TGTGCTAGTGGTTTGGCCGAGCCCAATGAGCAGTTCTTC. Residues: CASGLAEPNEQFF.

This clone was picked up a small number of times. The rearrangement links TRBV19 to TRBJ2-1; D gene unclear. The CDR3 consists of 13 residues. Looked up from germline, CDR1 is LNHDA and CDR2 is SQIVND (reference sequence). The V end was cut by 8 bases, the J end by 7 bases, with 15 bases between. The DNA for the CDR3 is TGTGCCAGTGGAACCGGACGGTCTAATGAGCAGTTCTTC. It encodes CASGTGRSNEQFF.

The chain is built from TRBV5-1 and TRBJ2-7; 12 bases map to TRBD2. The CDR3 is made up of 15 amino acids. The V segment lost 4 bases and the J segment 3 bases; nucleotides outside the gene matches: 5. From germline, CDR1 is SGHRS and CDR2 YFSETQ. Here the CDR3 DNA reads TGCGCCAGCAGCATGACTAGCGGGGGAGGCTACGAGCAGTACTTC. Translating gives CASSMTSGGGYEQYF.

This clone was seen a handful of times. The rearrangement joins TRBV5-4 to TRBJ1-6; 9 nucleotides line up with TRBD1. Per the germline V gene, CDR1 is SGHNT and CDR2 is YYREEE (reference sequence). Losses at the gene ends were 8 bases for V and 10 bases for J; bases not matched to a gene: 16. The CDR3 consists of 16 residues. In DNA, the CDR3 is TGTGCCAGTTCCCAGGGACAGGGTTATACGGGGTCACCCCTCCACTTT. Amino acids: CASSQGQGYTGSPLHF.

This clone has a handful of counts. This chain links TRBV19 with TRBJ1-4, with a weak D call TRBD1 (5 bases). The CDR3 extends over 14 amino acids. Trimming pared 10 bases from V and 0 bases from J, leaving 12 bases between. Germline V CDR1 and CDR2: LNHDA, SQIVND (reference sequence). CDR3 amino acids: CATASGATNEKLFF. CDR3 DNA sequence: TGTGCCACCGCCTCGGGGGCAACTAATGAAAAACTGTTTTTT.

J is TRBJ2-5 and V is TRBV4-2, with 13 bases matching TRBD2. The CDR3 contains 16 residues. CDR1 is LGHNA, CDR2 YNFKEQ, per germline. J lost 1 base, V lost 3 bases, and 2 bases had no gene match. The CDR3 spells CASSHRTSGGQETQYF. DNA of the CDR3: TGTGCCAGCAGCCACCGGACTAGCGGGGGCCAAGAGACCCAGTACTTC.

J is TRBJ1-1 and V is TRBV6-1; tentative D call: TRBD1 (6 bases). The CDR3 covers 15 residues. The V end was cut by 1 base, the J end by 3 bases, with 12 bases between. Looked up from germline, CDR1 is MNHNS and CDR2 is SASEGT. CDR3 loop: CASSEGAGDDTEAFF. The CDR3 nucleotides read TGTGCCAGCAGTGAAGGTGCAGGGGATGACACTGAAGCTTTCTTT.

The chain couples TRBV5-1 to TRBJ1-1; D call uncertain. Germline loops: CDR1 SGHRS, CDR2 YFSETQ. The CDR3 consists of 13 residues. With 5 bases removed from V and 6 bases from J, the gap between germline ends came to 14 bases. The CDR3 is CASRAEGNPEAFF. The CDR3 region has the DNA TGCGCCAGCAGGGCCGAGGGTAACCCTGAAGCTTTCTTT.

This clone was counted only a few times. The chain carries TRBV6-5 and TRBJ2-3; D ambiguous. Per the germline V gene, CDR1 is MNHEY and CDR2 is SVGAGI. The CDR3 covers 12 residues. Trimming shortened V by 5 bases and J by 2 bases, and 5 bases separated the two germline ends. CDR3 DNA sequence: TGTGCCAGCAGTGGGGTCACAGATACGCAGTATTTT. Amino acid sequence: CASSGVTDTQYF.

This clone has more than one count but fewer than ten. V usage is TRBV12-5 and J usage is TRBJ2-7; D remains unclear. V lost 5 bases, J lost 7 bases, and 15 bases lay in between. The CDR3 has 13 amino acids. The germline CDR1 and CDR2 sequences are LGHNT and FRNRAP. CDR3 sequence: CASGPIDHGEQYF. The CDR3 region has the DNA TGTGCTAGTGGTCCAATCGATCATGGGGAGCAGTACTTC.

CDR3 in amino acids: CASSQGLEYEQYF. The CDR3 DNA follows: TGTGCCAGCAGCCAAGGACTAGAATACGAGCAGTACTTC. This sequence joins TRBV7-3 and TRBJ2-7, with 7 bases matching TRBD2. V dropped 5 bases and J dropped 4; count of bases not matched to a gene: 5. The germline V gene encodes CDR1 SGHTA and CDR2 FQGTGA. The CDR3 runs to 13 residues.

This clone was seen more than once but under ten times. This rearrangement joins TRBV7-6 to TRBJ2-3; D uncertain. Germline CDR1 and CDR2: SGHVS and FNYEAQ. This CDR3 contains 13 residues. The V end lost 1 base, the J end lost 6 bases, and 8 bases lay between the germline ends. DNA for the CDR3: TGTGCCAGCAGCTTAGAGACTCGGGATACGCAGTATTTT. Encoded protein: CASSLETRDTQYF.

This clone occurred a few times. This chain connects TRBV29-1 to TRBJ2-5, with 9 positions matching TRBD2. This CDR3 contains 15 residues. Trimming took 8 bases from V and 5 from J; bases not matched to a gene: 15. Germline V lookup: CDR1 SQVTM, CDR2 ANQGSEA. CDR3 amino acids: CSFGRLAGPGETQYF. The CDR3 coding sequence is TGCAGCTTTGGGAGGCTAGCGGGGCCGGGGGAGACCCAGTACTTC.

The rearrangement joins TRBV2 to TRBJ1-2, with D unclear. The CDR3 extends over 11 amino acids. V was trimmed by 7 bases and J by 8 bases, leaving 11 bases between them. Germline V gene lookup returns CDR1 SNHLY and CDR2 FYNNEI. CDR3 amino acids: CASKGLGGYTF. The CDR3 DNA is TGTGCCAGCAAGGGCCTAGGAGGCTACACCTTC.

CDR3 sequence: CASSLGTGSTDTQYF. The DNA of the CDR3 is TGTGCCAGCAGCTTAGGTACCGGTAGCACAGATACGCAGTATTTT. V usage is TRBV7-2 and J usage is TRBJ2-3; D gene uncertain. The germline CDR1 and CDR2 sequences are SGHTA and FQGNSA. The CDR3 length is 15 residues. The V end was cut by 1 base, the J end by 0 bases, with 8 bases between.

The chain combines TRBV7-6 with TRBJ1-1; 8 bases are a match to TRBD1. CDR1 is SGHVS and CDR2 is FNYEAQ in the germline V gene. The CDR3 length is 13 residues. V lost 5 bases to trimming and J lost 3 bases; unmatched junction nucleotides: 2. CDR3 in amino acids: CASSTTGDTEAFF. CDR3 in DNA: TGTGCCAGCAGCACGACAGGGGACACTGAAGCTTTCTTT.

This clone was found a few times. This chain links TRBV7-3 with TRBJ2-5; 11 bases map to TRBD2. This CDR3 region has 16 residues. J lost 5 bases, V lost 2 bases, and 7 bases had no gene match. Germline loops: CDR1 SGHTA, CDR2 FQGTGA. The CDR3 DNA reads as TGTGCCAGCAGCTTATCAATAGCGGGGGGGCCTGAGACCCAGTACTTC. This codes for CASSLSIAGGPETQYF.

The rearrangement links TRBV7-2 to TRBJ1-5; D might be TRBD1 (5 bases). Germline V gene data show CDR1 as SGHTA and CDR2 as FQGNSA. The CDR3 totals 12 residues. Trimming cost V 5 bases and J 7 bases, with 9 bases left between them. The DNA for the CDR3 is TGTGCCAGCAGCCTTGACAGACAGCCCCAGCATTTT. Translating gives CASSLDRQPQHF. Based on the CDR3 plus reference TRBV7-2 and TRBJ1-5, the full variable domain is GAGVSQSPSNKVTEKGKDVELRCDPISGHTALYWYRQSLGQGLEFLIYFQGNSAPDKSGLPSDRFSAERTGGSVSTLTIQRTQQEDSAVYLCASSLDRQPQHFGDGTRLSIL.

This clone was detected only a few times. This chain joins TRBV4-2 and TRBJ1-2, with TRBD1 as a possible D gene (6 bases). V was shortened by 0 bases and J by 4 bases, with 21 bases between the two germline ends. The CDR3 contains 18 residues. CDR1 LGHNA and CDR2 YNFKEQ come from the germline V gene. CDR3 in amino acids: CASSQEQLAGALGYGYTF. The CDR3 coding sequence is TGTGCCAGCAGCCAAGAGCAACTAGCGGGGGCGCTAGGCTATGGCTACACCTTC.

This rearrangement joins TRBV19 to TRBJ2-1; tentatively, D is TRBD2 (5 bases). V lost 8 bases, J lost 8 bases, and 19 bases lay in between. Germline assignment: CDR1 LNHDA and CDR2 SQIVND (reference sequence). The CDR3 runs to 14 residues. The CDR3 is CASSKMTQDYEQFF. The CDR3, as DNA: TGTGCCAGTTCCAAAATGACGCAGGACTATGAGCAGTTCTTC.

This clone was seen more than once but under ten times. The chain is built from TRBV9 and TRBJ1-1; D is uncertain. Germline V gene lookup returns CDR1 SGDLS and CDR2 YYNGEE. The V end was cut by 2 bases, the J end by 10 bases, with 18 bases between. The CDR3 runs 14 residues. The CDR3 is CASSVGAESFVAFF. The CDR3 region has the DNA TGTGCCAGCAGCGTTGGAGCGGAATCTTTTGTAGCTTTCTTT.

V usage is TRBV2 and J usage is TRBJ1-2; D gene unclear. Germline CDR1 and CDR2: SNHLY and FYNNEI. Trimming removed 0 bases at V and 7 bases at J, with 15 bases between. The CDR3 runs 15 residues. The CDR3 region has the DNA TGTGCCAGCAGTGAAGCTCCAGCAGAATTGGGTGGCTACACCTTC. It yields the protein CASSEAPAELGGYTF.

J is TRBJ1-4 and V is TRBV28; D uncertain. The CDR3 has 14 residues. V was pared by 8 bases and J by 4 bases, with 14 bases between. The V gene's germline CDR1 is MDHEN and CDR2 SYDVKM. In DNA form, the CDR3 reads TGTGCCAGCCACTCCCGGTCCTTTAATGAAAAACTGTTTTTT. It translates to CASHSRSFNEKLFF.

This clone was seen only a few times. The rearrangement joins TRBV7-9 to TRBJ2-1; D remains unclear. Germline CDR1 reads SEHNR; CDR2 reads FQNEAQ (reference sequence). The CDR3 runs 13 residues. V was trimmed by 1 base and J by 5 bases, leaving 6 bases between them. CDR3 sequence reads: CASSLGLHNEQFF. The CDR3 nucleotides read TGTGCCAGCAGCTTAGGGCTACACAATGAGCAGTTCTTC.

This sequence joins TRBV12-5 and TRBJ2-7, with a tentative D call TRBD2 (6 bases). The germline V gene encodes CDR1 LGHNT and CDR2 FRNRAP. V lost 0 bases to trimming and J lost 6 bases, with 18 bases between them. The CDR3 consists of 16 residues. The CDR3 sequence: CASGLVLEGSPAEQYF. The DNA of the CDR3 is TGTGCTAGTGGTTTGGTTCTGGAGGGCTCCCCAGCCGAGCAGTACTTC. Looking up the rest from reference TRBV12-5 and TRBJ2-7 gives the full variable domain: DARVTQTPRHKVTEMGQEVTMRCQPILGHNTVFWYRQTMMQGLELLAYFRNRAPLDDSGMPKDRFSAEMPDATLATLKIQPSEPRDSAVYFCASGLVLEGSPAEQYFGPGTRLTVT.

Only a few counts were recorded for this clone. The chain combines TRBV7-3 with TRBJ2-3, with no clear D. Germline-derived CDR1 and CDR2 are SGHTA and FQGTGA. The V gene lost 3 bases and the J gene lost 3 bases, with 10 bases spanning the gap. This CDR3 region has 14 residues. This chain's CDR3 is CASSFREATDTQYF. As DNA, the CDR3 is TGTGCCAGCAGCTTTAGGGAAGCAACAGATACGCAGTATTTT.

This clone was found a few times. The chain is built from TRBV18 and TRBJ2-5; D is unclear. Trimming shortened V by 5 bases and J by 4 bases, and 11 bases separated the two germline ends. CDR3 size: 13 residues. Germline assignment: CDR1 KGHSH and CDR2 LQKENI. In DNA, the CDR3 is TGTGCCAGCTCAGGCTGGCTCGGAGAGACCCAGTACTTC. It yields the protein CASSGWLGETQYF.

This chain joins TRBV13 and TRBJ2-6, with a weak D call TRBD2 (5 bases). CDR3 length equals 15 residues. CDR1 is PRHDT and CDR2 is FYEKMQ in the germline V gene (reference sequence). Trimming stripped 5 bases from V and 1 base from J, with 9 bases between. This chain's CDR3 is CASSLGLSGANVLTF. The CDR3 DNA reads TGTGCCAGCAGCCTTGGACTGTCTGGGGCCAACGTCCTGACTTTC.

The J gene is TRBJ2-3, the V gene TRBV6-1, with 7 bases identical to TRBD2. CDR3 length equals 16 residues. Germline CDR1 and CDR2: MNHNS and SASEGT. V dropped 4 bases and J dropped 2; count of bases not matched to a gene: 9. Here the CDR3 DNA reads TGTGCCAGCAGTGCCGGGGACTATCAAACCACAGATACGCAGTATTTT. Its protein is CASSAGDYQTTDTQYF.